This TCR beta chain was identified during a study of blood T cell repertoires in COVID-19. Looked up from germline, CDR1 is LNHDA and CDR2 is SQIVND (reference sequence). CDR3 length: 15 residues. The J segment lost 0 bases and the V segment lost 5 bases, leaving 6 bases of the junction unmatched. Here immunoSEQ multiplex PCR was the method, and the copy in TCRdb shows in-frame clones only, minus some. In the table there are 280,000 or so clones, around 87% of which are singletons. The chain is built from TRBV19 and TRBJ1-1; TRBD1 matches at 7 bases. This TCR was recovered from a woman under 40 who had recovered from COVID-19. Sequenced material: peripheral blood. This chain's CDR3 is CASSSPTGMNTEAFF. The DNA of the CDR3 is TGTGCCAGTAGTTCCCCGACAGGGATGAACACTGAAGCTTTCTTT.